The 19 T cell receptor beta chains presented below share a single source sample, sequenced in a study of CD4 and CD8 cells across lung adenocarcinoma regions. TCRdb ran MiXCR on the PCR reads and lists one entry per CDR3 protein. The sample includes about 12,000 distinct CDR3 sequences, about 56% seen only once; the top ten take 33%. Sequencing was performed on CD8+ T cells from the center of a lung tumor. Source of these receptors: a female donor with lung adenocarcinoma. The CD4 and CD8 labels of this study may be unreliable.

This clonotype has only a few counts. The rearrangement joins TRBV6-1 to TRBJ1-1; 9 positions agree with TRBD1. The V segment lost 6 bases and the J segment 4 bases; nucleotides outside the gene matches: 6. The CDR3 length is 14 residues. Germline V gene sequence: CDR1 MNHNS, CDR2 SASEGT. This CDR3 is CASRPTGGRTEAFF. The CDR3 nucleotides read TGTGCCAGCAGGCCCACAGGGGGCCGCACTGAAGCTTTCTTT.

J is TRBJ2-3 and V is TRBV9; D might be TRBD1 or TRBD2, each matching 6 bases. The germline V gene encodes CDR1 SGDLS and CDR2 YYNGEE. Trimming stripped 0 bases from V and 3 bases from J, with 11 bases between. The CDR3 is 15 residues long. In nucleotides, the CDR3 is TGTGCCAGCAGCGTAGTCCAGGGGAGGACAGATACGCAGTATTTT. Translation: CASSVVQGRTDTQYF.

This clonotype was detected only a few times. V and J are TRBV23-1 and TRBJ2-3, with TRBD2 identical over 13 bases. TRBV23-1 qualifies as an ORF whose function is uncertain. This CDR3 comprises 16 residues. V lost 2 bases to trimming and J lost 1 base; unmatched junction nucleotides: 0. CDR3 in DNA: TGCGCCAGCAGTCAAGGGACTAGCGGGGGCACAGATACGCAGTATTTT. Amino acid sequence: CASSQGTSGGTDTQYF.

The chain combines TRBV6-5 with TRBJ2-5; TRBD2 matches 12 bases. TRBJ2-7 explains the end of the DNA better; the J call may be wrong. CDR3 length: 17 residues. Looked up from germline, CDR1 is MNHEY and CDR2 is SVGAGI. CDR3 sequence reads: CASSYSGASGRAYEQYF. In DNA, the CDR3 is TGTGCCAGCAGTTACTCCGGGGCTAGCGGGAGGGCCTACGAGCAGTACTTC.

Many counts were recorded for this clonotype. This chain uses TRBV14 with TRBJ2-2; D unresolved. The germline V gene has CDR1 SGHDN and CDR2 FVKESK. V shed 7 bases and J shed 4 bases, with 13 bases lying between them. CDR3 length: 14 amino acids. The DNA of the CDR3 is TGTGCCAGCAAAGATAGCAGGAGCACCGGGGAGCTGTTTTTT. It translates to CASKDSRSTGELFF.

This clonotype was counted a few times. This rearrangement joins TRBV10-1 to TRBJ2-2; no reliable D call. V gave up 5 bases and J gave up 5 bases, with 12 bases separating them. The CDR3 has 14 residues. From germline, CDR1 is WNHNN and CDR2 SYGVQD (reference sequence). The CDR3 sequence is CASSRRTDTGELFF. As DNA, the CDR3 is TGCGCCAGCAGTCGCAGGACGGATACCGGGGAGCTGTTTTTT.

This sequence joins TRBV6-1 and TRBJ2-1, with 7 bases that match TRBD2. V trimming: 9 bases; J trimming: 10 bases; junction bases outside the gene matches: 21. The CDR3 is made up of 16 amino acids. In germline, CDR1 is MNHNS, CDR2 SASEGT. This chain's CDR3 is CASPKRETSFLGEQFF. CDR3 bases: TGTGCCAGTCCCAAGCGTGAGACTAGCTTCTTGGGGGAGCAGTTCTTC.

J is TRBJ1-2 and V is TRBV6-1; D gene ambiguous. The CDR3 length is 13 residues. Germline lookup yields CDR1 MNHNS and CDR2 SASEGT. The germline V and J ends were trimmed by 8 bases and 8 bases, with 18 bases remaining between them. Here the CDR3 DNA reads TGTGCCAGCGAGGGCAGGCAAAGGCAAGGCTACACCTTC. Translation gives CASEGRQRQGYTF.

This clonotype occurred a few times. Without the conserved terminal phenylalanine or tryptophan, this CDR3 likely stems from a read error. The DNA is left out, because the CDR3 cannot be placed on it with certainty; the CDR3 is given as TCRdb lists it. The chain joins TRBV6-5 to TRBJ2-6; the table's TRBD1 call for D was not verified on the DNA. The CDR3 is 16 residues long, ends included. CDR1 and CDR2 (germline): MNHEY, SVGAGI. CDR3 region: CASSYSVGQETQYFGA.

A note on this clonotype: Its ends do not fully match the called genes, so a read error is possible. J is TRBJ2-4 and V is TRBV6-1, with 7 positions matching TRBD2. This CDR3 has 15 residues. Germline values: CDR1 MNHNS, CDR2 SASEGT. The CDR3 region has the DNA TGTGCCAGGGGTCCGGGCGGGGGTGGCCAAGAGACCCAGTATTTC. It yields the protein CARGPGGGGQETQYF.

The rearrangement links TRBV4-1 to TRBJ2-1; D is uncertain. Germline CDR1 MGHRA, CDR2 YSYEKL. The germline V and J ends were trimmed by 0 bases and 8 bases, with 5 bases remaining between them. There are 12 residues in the CDR3. CDR3 DNA: TGCGCCAGCAGCCAAGAATTCGATGAGCAGTTCTTC. It yields the protein CASSQEFDEQFF.

The V and J genes are TRBV6-5 and TRBJ2-2; the match to TRBD1 covers 9 bases. The CDR3 is made up of 16 amino acids. Unmatched junction bases numbered 22, after V lost 7 bases and J lost 16 bases. Germline CDR1 is MNHEY and CDR2 is SVGAGI. The CDR3 region is CASTFAGTGNTGKQFF. The CDR3 nucleotides are TGTGCCAGCACTTTCGCCGGGACAGGGAACACAGGGAAGCAGTTTTTT.

The chain combines TRBV6-1 with TRBJ2-1, with 12 bases identical to TRBD2. TRBJ2-5 explains the end of the DNA better; the J call may be wrong. This CDR3 is 17 amino acids long. CDR1 is MNHNS, CDR2 SASEGT, per germline. The CDR3 loop reads CASTSHPTSGSRETQYF. The CDR3 DNA is TGTGCCAGCACCTCACACCCGACTAGCGGGAGCCGGGAGACCCAGTACTTC.

A single count supports this clonotype. This chain links TRBV6-1 with TRBJ2-1; D perhaps matches TRBD2 (6 bases). The CDR3 runs 15 residues. The germline CDR1 and CDR2 sequences are MNHNS and SASEGT. V was pared by 7 bases and J by 4 bases, with 17 bases between. CDR3 bases: TGTGCCAGCATCCGGGACTCCGGATTTTACAATGAGCAGTTCTTC. Translation gives CASIRDSGFYNEQFF.

This clonotype appeared a few times. This sequence joins TRBV6-1 and TRBJ1-6; 9 bases map to TRBD1. Germline V gene sequence: CDR1 MNHNS, CDR2 SASEGT. There are 17 residues in the CDR3. The V segment lost 2 bases and the J segment 1 base; nucleotides outside the gene matches: 3. Here the CDR3 DNA reads TGTGCCAGCAGTGAAAAGACAGGGGGGTCCTATAATTCACCCCTCCACTTT. Residues: CASSEKTGGSYNSPLHF.

As to this clonotype: This sequence may be a read error, since a much larger clone differs from it by one base. Here the CDR3 omits its conserved ending phenylalanine or tryptophan, so a read error is the likely source. The chain is built from TRBV6-1 and TRBJ1-2, with a tentative D call TRBD1 (6 bases). The CDR3 extends over 14 amino acids. Germline CDR1 and CDR2: MNHNS and SASEGT. V dropped 6 bases and J dropped 4 bases, with 15 bases sitting between them. The CDR3 reads CASSKGGESYGYTS. The CDR3 DNA reads TGTGCCAGCAGCAAAGGGGGGGAGAGCTATGGCTACACCTCC.

The chain has TRBV6-1 and TRBJ2-6; D not certain. CDR3 length: 9 amino acids. The germline V and J ends were trimmed by 2 bases and 17 bases, with 4 bases remaining between them. Germline assignment: CDR1 MNHNS and CDR2 SASEGT. CDR3 in amino acids: CASSEYLTF. The CDR3 nucleotides are TGTGCCAGCAGTGAATATTTGACTTTC.

This clonotype is medium-sized (0.01 to 0.1%) within its sample. The chain recombines TRBV27 with TRBJ2-7; a possible D gene is TRBD2 (7 bases). This CDR3 has 17 residues. V dropped 5 bases and J dropped 2 bases, with 22 bases sitting between them. Germline V gene sequence: CDR1 MNHEY, CDR2 SMNVEV (reference sequence). CDR3 sequence reads: CASSPHRGRGRPYEQYF. The CDR3 DNA sequence: TGTGCCAGCAGTCCCCATCGGGGGCGGGGGAGACCCTACGAGCAGTACTTC.

The rearrangement uses TRBV4-1 and TRBJ2-5; 10 positions agree with TRBD1. The CDR3 has 19 residues. Germline CDR1 reads MGHRA; CDR2 reads YSYEKL. V shed 7 bases, J shed 0 bases, and the junction held 17 bases outside the gene matches. The CDR3 spells CASIIRRGTGVGNQETQYF. CDR3 bases: TGCGCCAGCATTATCAGAAGGGGGACAGGGGTAGGTAACCAAGAGACCCAGTACTTC.